This is a list of T cell receptor beta chains from one sample in a study of human T cells and chemical hapten exposure. TCRdb ran MiXCR on the RACE reads and lists one entry per CDR3 protein. This repertoire shows around 360,000 distinct CDR3 sequences, around 6% found once; its top ten account for around 6.1%. Material: whole blood, obtained in connection with sensitization to the hapten diphenylcyclopropenone (DPC). All receptors come from a woman in her late teens or twenties with alopecia areata. Some clones in this sample may be carry-over from other donors' samples. Both conserved end residues are part of each CDR3. D genes are given only for firm matches. Clone sizes are given selectively: once, few, many, or a class where the clone is expanded.

j_call,d_call,clone_size,v_call,cdr3_aa,cdr3_nt
TRBJ1-5,.,few,TRBV2,CASSPLGNQPQHF,TGTGCCAGCAGTCCTTTGGGGAATCAGCCCCAGCATTTT
TRBJ2-1,TRBD2,many,TRBV7-2,CASSLERGGVFF,TGTGCCAGCAGCTTAGAACGGGGGGGCGTGTTCTTC
TRBJ1-3,TRBD1,few,TRBV20-1,CSALPLGQGRRNTIYF,TGCAGTGCCCTGCCTTTAGGACAGGGGAGAAGAAACACCATATATTTT
TRBJ1-5,.,.,TRBV12-3/TRBV12-4,CASSFGGSQPQHF,TGTGCCAGCAGTTTTGGGGGATCCCAGCCCCAGCATTTT
TRBJ2-3,TRBD2,few,TRBV7-3,CASSSSGGVLTDTQYF,TGTGCCAGCAGCTCATCGGGAGGGGTCCTCACAGATACGCAGTATTTT
TRBJ1-5,.,few,TRBV6-2/TRBV6-3,CASSYASRNQPQHF,TGTGCCAGCAGTTACGCCTCCCGCAATCAGCCCCAGCATTTT
TRBJ1-5,TRBD1,many,TRBV6-9,CASSYPGTARHQPQHF,TGTGCCAGCAGTTATCCCGGGACAGCTAGACATCAGCCCCAGCATTTT
TRBJ1-3,.,many,TRBV14,CASSRPSSGNTIYF,TGTGCCAGCAGCCGGCCGAGCTCTGGAAACACCATATATTTT
TRBJ2-3,.,few,TRBV7-8,CASSPRGGETDTQYF,TGTGCCAGCAGCCCCCGCGGGGGCGAGACAGATACGCAGTATTTT
TRBJ1-2,.,many,TRBV5-6,CASSYLGGQATYRYTF,TGTGCCAGCAGCTATCTTGGAGGTCAGGCGACCTATCGCTACACCTTC
TRBJ2-1,.,many,TRBV28,CASSFVWNEQFF,TGTGCCAGCAGTTTTGTGTGGAATGAGCAGTTCTTC
TRBJ1-2,.,many,TRBV18,CASSPARAGPPLFYGYTF,TGTGCCAGCTCACCCGCCCGGGCAGGTCCTCCATTGTTCTATGGCTACACCTTC
TRBJ1-5,TRBD1,.,TRBV6-6,CASSLGQVGGQPQHF,TGTGCCAGCAGCCTAGGACAGGTAGGGGGACAGCCCCAGCATTTT
TRBJ2-7,TRBD1,.,TRBV13,CASSPTGTGFYEQYF,TGTGCCAGCAGCCCGACCGGGACAGGATTCTACGAGCAGTACTTC
TRBJ2-3,TRBD1,few,TRBV5-5,CASTQLPAGTGPNTQYF,TGTGCCAGCACACAACTTCCAGCAGGGACAGGCCCGAACACGCAGTATTTT
TRBJ2-1,TRBD2,few,TRBV5-1,CASSLEAGGPDEQFF,TGCGCCAGCAGCTTGGAAGCGGGGGGGCCGGATGAGCAGTTCTTC
TRBJ1-6,TRBD1,many,TRBV28,CASITQGGDSPLHF,TGTGCCAGCATCACACAGGGGGGGGATTCACCCCTCCACTTT
TRBJ1-5,.,few,TRBV27,CASKAEWANQPQHF,TGTGCCAGCAAAGCCGAATGGGCCAATCAGCCCCAGCATTTT
TRBJ1-5,.,many,TRBV12-3/TRBV12-4,CASSLAGTIQPQHF,TGTGCCAGCAGTTTAGCCGGGACAATTCAGCCCCAGCATTTT
TRBJ1-2,TRBD1,many,TRBV12-3/TRBV12-4,CASSTRTGKGYTF,TGTGCCAGCAGTACGCGGACAGGGAAAGGCTACACCTTC
TRBJ2-6,.,.,TRBV28,CASSLSAGANVLTF,TGTGCCAGCAGTTTGTCGGCTGGGGCCAACGTCCTGACTTTC
TRBJ1-2,.,.,TRBV6-1,CATSRRGANYGYTF,TGTGCCACTTCGCGGCGGGGGGCTAACTATGGCTACACCTTC
TRBJ1-1,.,.,TRBV5-1,CASSLMDSPNTESFF,TGCGCCAGCAGCTTGATGGACAGCCCGAACACTGAATCTTTCTTT
TRBJ1-1,TRBD1,many,TRBV5-1,CASSSQQGTNTEAFF,TGCGCCAGCAGCTCGCAACAGGGGACGAACACTGAAGCTTTCTTT
TRBJ2-5,TRBD1,.,TRBV5-4,CASSPHRQGITQETQYF,TGTGCCAGCAGCCCACATCGACAGGGAATAACTCAAGAGACCCAGTACTTC
TRBJ2-7,TRBD1,many,TRBV4-3,CASSQGGTGAFYEQYF,TGCGCCAGCAGCCAAGGGGGGACAGGGGCTTTCTACGAGCAGTACTTC
TRBJ2-3,TRBD2,few,TRBV15,CATSRGFAGGLHTQYF,TGTGCCACCAGCAGAGGATTCGCGGGGGGGCTGCATACGCAGTATTTT
TRBJ2-1,TRBD2,many,TRBV12-3/TRBV12-4,CASSLDMGLAGINEQFF,TGTGCCAGCAGTTTAGATATGGGACTAGCGGGGATCAATGAGCAGTTCTTC
TRBJ2-6,.,.,TRBV4-2,CASSQDRATVPGRANVLTF,TGTGCCAGCAGCCAAGATCGGGCGACAGTCCCAGGGAGGGCCAACGTCCTGACTTTC
TRBJ1-5,.,many,TRBV3-1,CASSQDSVRGQPQHF,TGTGCCAGCAGCCAAGATTCAGTTCGCGGTCAGCCCCAGCATTTT
TRBJ1-5,.,few,TRBV19,CASSMGGASNQPQHF,TGTGCCAGTAGTATGGGGGGGGCTAGCAATCAGCCCCAGCATTTT
TRBJ2-3,TRBD1,.,TRBV12-3/TRBV12-4,CASSQKPGTGQVDTQYF,TGTGCCAGCAGTCAAAAGCCGGGGACAGGGCAGGTAGATACGCAGTATTTT
TRBJ1-2,.,many,TRBV12-3/TRBV12-4,CASAPGGGYGYTF,TGTGCCAGCGCTCCGGGGGGAGGGTATGGCTACACCTTC
TRBJ2-3,.,few,TRBV6-5,CASSYGHLGFTDTQYF,TGTGCCAGCAGTTACGGGCATCTGGGGTTCACAGATACGCAGTATTTT
TRBJ2-1,.,.,TRBV29-1,CSVVRTDGTYNEQFF,TGCAGCGTTGTTCGGACTGACGGAACCTACAATGAGCAGTTCTTC
TRBJ2-7,.,.,TRBV13,CASSVPGHYEQYF,TGTGCCAGCAGCGTACCGGGACACTACGAGCAGTACTTC
TRBJ2-5,.,.,TRBV5-7,CASSLKGKVETQYF,TGTGCCAGCAGCTTGAAGGGGAAGGTTGAGACCCAGTACTTC
TRBJ2-3,.,.,TRBV9,CASSVGTTAGDTQYF,TGTGCCAGCAGCGTAGGGACCACCGCCGGGGATACGCAGTATTTT
TRBJ1-1,.,many,TRBV21-1,CASSKVAGEPNTEAFF,TGTGCCAGCAGCAAAGTGGCAGGGGAGCCCAACACTGAAGCTTTCTTT
TRBJ2-3,TRBD2,.,TRBV5-1,CASSFTSERGGPDTQYF,TGCGCCAGCAGCTTTACGTCCGAGCGGGGGGGCCCGGATACGCAGTATTTT